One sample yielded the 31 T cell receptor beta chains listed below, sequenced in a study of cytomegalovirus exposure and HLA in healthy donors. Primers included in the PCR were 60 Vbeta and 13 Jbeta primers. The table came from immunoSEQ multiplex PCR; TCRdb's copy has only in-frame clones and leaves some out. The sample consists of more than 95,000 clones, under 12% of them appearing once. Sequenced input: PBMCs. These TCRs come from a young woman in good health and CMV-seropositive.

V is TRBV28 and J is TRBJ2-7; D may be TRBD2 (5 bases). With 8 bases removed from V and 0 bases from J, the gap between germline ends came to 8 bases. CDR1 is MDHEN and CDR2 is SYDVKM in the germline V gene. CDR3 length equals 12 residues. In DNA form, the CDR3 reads TGTGCCAGCGAGGGCAGCTCCTACGAGCAGTACTTC. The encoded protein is CASEGSSYEQYF.

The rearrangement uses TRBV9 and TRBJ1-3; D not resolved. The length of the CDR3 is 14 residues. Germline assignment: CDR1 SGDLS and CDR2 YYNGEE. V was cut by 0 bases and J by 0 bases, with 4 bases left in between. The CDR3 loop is CASSVEPSGNTIYF. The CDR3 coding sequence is TGTGCCAGCAGCGTAGAGCCCTCTGGAAACACCATATATTTT.

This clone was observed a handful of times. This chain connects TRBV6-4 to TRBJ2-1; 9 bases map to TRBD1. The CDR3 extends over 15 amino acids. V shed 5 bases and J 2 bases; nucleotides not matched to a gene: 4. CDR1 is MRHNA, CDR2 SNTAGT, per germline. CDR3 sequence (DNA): TGTGCCAGCAGTCCGGGACAGGGTACCTACAATGAGCAGTTCTTC. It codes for CASSPGQGTYNEQFF.

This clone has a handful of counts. Written as DNA, the CDR3 is TGCGCCAGCAGCCAGGGCGGGCCCTTGATGAATCAGCCCCAGCATTTT. It yields the protein CASSQGGPLMNQPQHF. This chain joins TRBV4-1 and TRBJ1-5; no clear D gene. The V gene lost 3 bases and the J gene lost 4 bases, with 16 bases spanning the gap. Germline V gene sequence: CDR1 MGHRA, CDR2 YSYEKL. This CDR3 region has 16 residues.

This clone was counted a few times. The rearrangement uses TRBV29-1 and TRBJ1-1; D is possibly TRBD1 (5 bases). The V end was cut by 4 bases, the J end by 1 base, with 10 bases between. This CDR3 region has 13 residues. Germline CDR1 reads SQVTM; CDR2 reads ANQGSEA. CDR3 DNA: TGCAGCGTTGTTCGGGGGTCGAACACTGAAGCTTTCTTT. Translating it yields CSVVRGSNTEAFF.

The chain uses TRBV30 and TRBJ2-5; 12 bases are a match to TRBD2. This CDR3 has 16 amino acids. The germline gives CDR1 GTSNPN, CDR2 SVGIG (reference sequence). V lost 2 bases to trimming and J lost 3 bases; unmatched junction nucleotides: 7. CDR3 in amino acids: CAWSFGLAGTKETQYF. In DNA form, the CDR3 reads TGTGCCTGGAGTTTTGGACTAGCGGGAACCAAAGAGACCCAGTACTTC.

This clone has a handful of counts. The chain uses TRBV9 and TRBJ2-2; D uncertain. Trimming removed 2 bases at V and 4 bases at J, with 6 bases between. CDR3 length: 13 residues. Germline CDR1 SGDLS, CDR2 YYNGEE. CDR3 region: CASSVTSTGELFF. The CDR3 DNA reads TGTGCCAGCAGCGTCACCAGCACCGGGGAGCTGTTTTTT. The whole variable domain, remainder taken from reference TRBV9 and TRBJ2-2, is DSGVTQTPKHLITATGQRVTLRCSPRSGDLSVYWYQQSLDQGLQFLIQYYNGEERAKGNILERFSAQQFPDLHSELNLSSLELGDSALYFCASSVTSTGELFFGEGSRLTVL.

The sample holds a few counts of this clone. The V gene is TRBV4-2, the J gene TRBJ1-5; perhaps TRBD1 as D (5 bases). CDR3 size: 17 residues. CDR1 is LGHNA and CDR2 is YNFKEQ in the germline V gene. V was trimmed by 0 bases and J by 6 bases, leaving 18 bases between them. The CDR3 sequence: CASSQEISSQGFQPQHF. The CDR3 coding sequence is TGTGCCAGCAGCCAAGAAATATCTTCGCAGGGATTTCAGCCCCAGCATTTT.

The DNA of the CDR3 is TGTGCCAGCAGCGTAGCAGGGGGTGGCTCCTACGAGCAGTACTTC. Translation gives CASSVAGGGSYEQYF. The V gene is TRBV9, the J gene TRBJ2-7, with 7 bases that match TRBD1. With 0 bases clipped from V and 0 bases from J, the junction kept 3 bases outside the gene matches. The CDR3 contains 15 residues. The V gene's germline CDR1 is SGDLS and CDR2 YYNGEE.

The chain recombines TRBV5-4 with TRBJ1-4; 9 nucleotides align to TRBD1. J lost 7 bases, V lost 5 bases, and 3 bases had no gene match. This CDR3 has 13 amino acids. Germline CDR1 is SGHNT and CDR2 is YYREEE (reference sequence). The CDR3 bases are TGTGCCAGCAGGACAGGGGGAGGTGAAAAACTGTTTTTT. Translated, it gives CASRTGGGEKLFF.

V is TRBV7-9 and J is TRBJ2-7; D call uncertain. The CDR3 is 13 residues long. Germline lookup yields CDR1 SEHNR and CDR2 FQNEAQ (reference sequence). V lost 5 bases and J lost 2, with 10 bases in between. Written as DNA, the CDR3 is TGTGCCAGCAGCCTACTTGGTGCCTACGAGCAGTACTTC. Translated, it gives CASSLLGAYEQYF.

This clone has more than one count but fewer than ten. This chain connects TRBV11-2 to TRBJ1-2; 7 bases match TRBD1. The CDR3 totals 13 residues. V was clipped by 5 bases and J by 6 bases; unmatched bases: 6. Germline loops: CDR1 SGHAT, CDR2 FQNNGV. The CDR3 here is CASSPRQGDGYTF. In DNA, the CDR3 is TGTGCCAGCAGCCCCCGACAGGGAGATGGCTACACCTTC.

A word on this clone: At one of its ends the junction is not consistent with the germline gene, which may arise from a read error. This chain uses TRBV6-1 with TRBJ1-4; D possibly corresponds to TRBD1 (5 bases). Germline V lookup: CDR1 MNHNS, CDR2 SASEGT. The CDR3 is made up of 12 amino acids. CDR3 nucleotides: TGTGCCAGCAGTGAACTAGGGGAAAAGCTGTTTTTT. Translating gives CASSELGEKLFF.

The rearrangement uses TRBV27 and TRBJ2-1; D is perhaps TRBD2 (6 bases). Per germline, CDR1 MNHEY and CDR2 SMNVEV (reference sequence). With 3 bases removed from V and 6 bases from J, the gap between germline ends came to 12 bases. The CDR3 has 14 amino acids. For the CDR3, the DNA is TGTGCCAGCAGTTTCAGAGCGGGCCCCAATGAGCAGTTCTTC. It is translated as CASSFRAGPNEQFF.

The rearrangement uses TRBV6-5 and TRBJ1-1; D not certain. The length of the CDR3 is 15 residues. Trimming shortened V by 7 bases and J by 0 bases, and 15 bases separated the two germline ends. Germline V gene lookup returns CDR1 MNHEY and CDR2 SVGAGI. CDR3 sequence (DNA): TGTGCCAGCAAAGCAGAGACTTTGTTGAACACTGAAGCTTTCTTT. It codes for CASKAETLLNTEAFF.

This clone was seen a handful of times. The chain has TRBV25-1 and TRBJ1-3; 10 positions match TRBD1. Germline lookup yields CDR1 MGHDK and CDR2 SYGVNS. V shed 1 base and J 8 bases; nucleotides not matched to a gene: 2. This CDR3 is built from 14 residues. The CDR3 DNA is TGTGCCAGCAGTGAATCGGGACAGGGGCACACCATATATTTT. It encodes CASSESGQGHTIYF.

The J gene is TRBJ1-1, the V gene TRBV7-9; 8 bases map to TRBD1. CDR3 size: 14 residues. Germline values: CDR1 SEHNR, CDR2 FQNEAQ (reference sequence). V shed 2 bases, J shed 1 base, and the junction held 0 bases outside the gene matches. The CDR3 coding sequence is TGTGCCAGCAGCTTAACAGGGGGGAACACTGAAGCTTTCTTT. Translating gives CASSLTGGNTEAFF.

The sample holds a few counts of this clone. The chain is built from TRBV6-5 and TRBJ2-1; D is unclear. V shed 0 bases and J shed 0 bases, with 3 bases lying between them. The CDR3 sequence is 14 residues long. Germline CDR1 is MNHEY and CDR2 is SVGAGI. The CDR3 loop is CASSYSASYNEQFF. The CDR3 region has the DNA TGTGCCAGCAGTTACTCGGCCTCCTACAATGAGCAGTTCTTC.

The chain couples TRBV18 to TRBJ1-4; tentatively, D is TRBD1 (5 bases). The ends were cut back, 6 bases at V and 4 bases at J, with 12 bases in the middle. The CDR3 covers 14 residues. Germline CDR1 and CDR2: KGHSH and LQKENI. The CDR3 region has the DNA TGTGCCAGCTCCCTCCAGGGATATAATGAAAAACTGTTTTTT. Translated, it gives CASSLQGYNEKLFF.

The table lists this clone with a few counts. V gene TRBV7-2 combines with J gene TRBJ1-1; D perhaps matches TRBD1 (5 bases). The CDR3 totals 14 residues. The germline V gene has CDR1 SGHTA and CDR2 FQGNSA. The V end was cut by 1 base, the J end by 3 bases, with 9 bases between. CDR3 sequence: CASSLVGGDTEAFF. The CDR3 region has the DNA TGTGCCAGCAGCTTAGTGGGGGGAGACACTGAAGCTTTCTTT.

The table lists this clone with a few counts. The CDR3 reads CASSFQGPYEQYF. In nucleotides, the CDR3 is TGTGCCAGCAGTTTTCAGGGGCCCTACGAGCAGTACTTC. V usage is TRBV28 and J usage is TRBJ2-7, with D perhaps TRBD1 (6 bases). The germline V gene has CDR1 MDHEN and CDR2 SYDVKM. Trimming removed 3 bases at V and 2 bases at J, with 8 bases between. The CDR3 has 13 amino acids.

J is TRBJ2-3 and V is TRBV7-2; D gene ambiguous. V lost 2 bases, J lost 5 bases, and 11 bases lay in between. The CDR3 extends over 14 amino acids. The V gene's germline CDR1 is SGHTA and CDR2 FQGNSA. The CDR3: CASSLQAVLDTQYF. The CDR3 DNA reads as TGTGCCAGCAGCTTACAAGCTGTGCTAGATACGCAGTATTTT.

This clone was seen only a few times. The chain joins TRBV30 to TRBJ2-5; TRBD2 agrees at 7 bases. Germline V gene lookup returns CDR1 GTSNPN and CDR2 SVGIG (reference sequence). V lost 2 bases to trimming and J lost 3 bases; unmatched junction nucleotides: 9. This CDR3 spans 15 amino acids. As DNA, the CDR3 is TGTGCCTGGAGTTCGGGAAGCCTAGCGGAAGAGACCCAGTACTTC. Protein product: CAWSSGSLAEETQYF.

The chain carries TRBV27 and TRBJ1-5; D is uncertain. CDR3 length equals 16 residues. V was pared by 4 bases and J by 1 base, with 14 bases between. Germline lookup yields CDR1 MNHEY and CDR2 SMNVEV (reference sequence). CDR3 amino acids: CASSSSQRMSNQPQHF. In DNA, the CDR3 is TGTGCCAGCAGTTCATCACAGCGGATGAGCAATCAGCCCCAGCATTTT.

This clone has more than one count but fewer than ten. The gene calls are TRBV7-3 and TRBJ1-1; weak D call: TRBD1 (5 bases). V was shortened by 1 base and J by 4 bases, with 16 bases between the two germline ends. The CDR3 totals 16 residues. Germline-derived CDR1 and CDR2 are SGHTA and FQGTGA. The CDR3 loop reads CASSLMGGGLLTEAFF. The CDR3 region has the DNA TGTGCCAGCAGCTTAATGGGGGGTGGTTTGCTCACTGAAGCTTTCTTT. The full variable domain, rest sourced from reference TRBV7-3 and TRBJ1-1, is GAGVSQTPSNKVTEKGKYVELRCDPISGHTALYWYRQSLGQGPEFLIYFQGTGAADDSGLPNDRFFAVRPEGSVSTLKIQRTERGDSAVYLCASSLMGGGLLTEAFFGQGTRLTVV.

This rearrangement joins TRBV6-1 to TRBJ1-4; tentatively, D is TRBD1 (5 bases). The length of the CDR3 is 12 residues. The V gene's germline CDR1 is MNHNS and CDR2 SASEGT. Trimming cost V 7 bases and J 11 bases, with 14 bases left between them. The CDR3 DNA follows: TGTGCCAGCACCCCGGGACTCAGGAAACTGTTTTTT. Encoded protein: CASTPGLRKLFF.

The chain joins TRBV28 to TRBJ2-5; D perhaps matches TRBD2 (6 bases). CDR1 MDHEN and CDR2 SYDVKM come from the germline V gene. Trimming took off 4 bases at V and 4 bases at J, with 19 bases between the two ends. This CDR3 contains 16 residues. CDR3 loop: CASSSSGGGAGETQYF. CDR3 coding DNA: TGTGCCAGCAGTTCATCCGGCGGCGGGGCCGGAGAGACCCAGTACTTC.

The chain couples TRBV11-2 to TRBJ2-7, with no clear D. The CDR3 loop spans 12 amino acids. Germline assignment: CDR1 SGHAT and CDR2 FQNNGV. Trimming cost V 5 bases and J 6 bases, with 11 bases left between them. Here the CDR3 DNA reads TGTGCCAGCAGCCTTAACAGTGCCGAGCAGTACTTC. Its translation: CASSLNSAEQYF.

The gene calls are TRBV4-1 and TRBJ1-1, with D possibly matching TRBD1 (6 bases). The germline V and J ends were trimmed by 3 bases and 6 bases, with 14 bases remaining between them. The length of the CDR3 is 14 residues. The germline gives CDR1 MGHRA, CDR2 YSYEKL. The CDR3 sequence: CASSHPGGASEAFF. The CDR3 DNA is TGCGCCAGCAGCCACCCCGGGGGGGCGTCTGAAGCTTTCTTT.

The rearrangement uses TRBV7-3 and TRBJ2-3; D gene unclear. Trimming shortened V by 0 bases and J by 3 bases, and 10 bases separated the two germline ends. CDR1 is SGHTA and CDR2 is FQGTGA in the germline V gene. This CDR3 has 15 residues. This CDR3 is CASSLTGISTDTQYF. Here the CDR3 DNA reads TGTGCCAGCAGCTTAACCGGTATATCGACAGATACGCAGTATTTT.

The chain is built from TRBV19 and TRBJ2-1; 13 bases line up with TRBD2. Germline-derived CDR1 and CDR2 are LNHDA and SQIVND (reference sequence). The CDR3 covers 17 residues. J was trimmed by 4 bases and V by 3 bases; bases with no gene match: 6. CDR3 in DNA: TGTGCCAGTAGTATTTTGGGACTAGCGGGAAGATACAATGAGCAGTTCTTC. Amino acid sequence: CASSILGLAGRYNEQFF.